This is a list of T cell receptor beta chains from one sample in a study of T-cell reconstitution after alpha-beta-depleted transplantation in children. TCRdb redid the calling of the PCR reads with MiXCR, one entry per CDR3 protein. The data contain 540,000 or so distinct CDR3 sequences, more than 20% of them singletons. Sequencing used PBMCs, mostly from graft donor cells, obtained 360 days after TCRalphabeta/CD19-depleted stem cell transplant. These receptor sequences come from a boy under two years old who had a stem cell transplant for acute myeloid leukemia, so the T cells may come from the graft donor. Each CDR3 is given with its conserved first and last residue. A D gene is named only where the DNA matches it firmly. Clone size is not always given. Where it is, it says once, few, many or a class for expanded clones.

j_call d_call v_call clone_size cdr3_nt cdr3_aa
TRBJ2-2 NA TRBV6-6 many TGTGCCAGCATTGCAGGGTTCACCGGGGAGCTGTTTTTT CASIAGFTGELFF
TRBJ2-3 TRBD2 TRBV20-1 NA TGCAGTGCCGGACCGGGACTAGCAGGAGATACGCAGTATTTT CSAGPGLAGDTQYF
TRBJ1-5 TRBD1 TRBV20-1 many TGCAGTGCTAGAGCGGGACAGACCGAGGCCCAGCATTTT CSARAGQTEAQHF
TRBJ1-6 NA TRBV20-1 NA TGCAGTGCTAGAGATGAGGCTAGCTACTCCTATAATTCACCCCTCCACTTT CSARDEASYSYNSPLHF
TRBJ2-1 NA TRBV6-1 many TGTGCCAGCAGTCCGACGATCCGGGGGTACAATGAGCAGTTCTTC CASSPTIRGYNEQFF
TRBJ1-4 NA TRBV20-1 NA TGCAGTGCAACTCCGAGTTTGTATACCGAAAAACTGTTTTTT CSATPSLYTEKLFF
TRBJ2-7 NA TRBV6-5 NA TGTGCCAGCAGTTACTCGAATAATGGACTCCCCTTAGAGCAGTACTTC CASSYSNNGLPLEQYF
TRBJ2-7 NA TRBV12-3/TRBV12-4 NA TGTGCCAGCAGTCCCCCCGGTGGGGCCGTCGGCGAGCAGTACTTC CASSPPGGAVGEQYF
TRBJ2-1 TRBD1 TRBV20-1 many TGCAGTGCTGCCTCCGGGACAGGGGGATACAATGAGCAGTTCTTC CSAASGTGGYNEQFF
TRBJ1-1 NA TRBV25-1 few TGTGCCAGCAGTGATCGGGTTGCGACAGCGAACACTGAAGCTTTCTTT CASSDRVATANTEAFF
TRBJ1-1 NA TRBV20-1 many TGCAGTGCTAGAGATCGGCAGGGTAGCTTGTGGAACACTGAAGCTTTCTTT CSARDRQGSLWNTEAFF
TRBJ2-2 NA TRBV12-3/TRBV12-4 many TGTGCCAGCAGCCCCCACCTTCCAGGCGCGAACACCGGGGAGCTGTTTTTT CASSPHLPGANTGELFF
TRBJ2-1 NA TRBV12-3/TRBV12-4 many TGTGCCAGCAGTTTAGCGCCGGCGGGCTCCTACAATGAGCAGTTCTTC CASSLAPAGSYNEQFF
TRBJ2-1 TRBD2 TRBV7-2 many TGTGCCAGCAGCTTAGCGGGGGCTAGCGGGACCTACAATGAGCAGTTCTTC CASSLAGASGTYNEQFF
TRBJ2-7 TRBD1 TRBV27 few TGTGCCAGCAGTTTACTCCCCGCGACAGGGACCTACGAGCAGTACTTC CASSLLPATGTYEQYF
TRBJ2-4 NA TRBV7-2 NA TGTGCCAGCAGGGATCGACTAGCCAAAAACATTCAGTACTTC CASRDRLAKNIQYF
TRBJ1-5 NA TRBV10-3 many TGTGCCATCAGTTCTACCACAGGGTCAGGGGCCCAGCATTTT CAISSTTGSGAQHF
TRBJ2-1 NA TRBV4-3 few TGCGCCAGCAGCCAAGACAAGTACTACAATGAGCAGTTCTTC CASSQDKYYNEQFF
TRBJ1-1 NA TRBV21-1 NA TGTGCCAGCAGCAAAGGGAACAGAAAAGGCTTATGGCTATCCCTCAACACTGAAGCTTTCTTT CASSKGNRKGLWLSLNTEAFF
TRBJ2-7 TRBD2 TRBV20-1 NA TGCAGTGCTAGGCCCGGGAGGATCGACGAGCAGTACTTC CSARPGRIDEQYF
TRBJ2-4 NA TRBV6-5 NA TGTGCCGCCGGCAAAAACATTCAGTACTTC CAAGKNIQYF
TRBJ2-2 TRBD1 TRBV7-3 NA TGTGCCAGCAGCCCACATCGGCAGGGGGCCAACACCGGGGAGCTGTTTTTT CASSPHRQGANTGELFF
TRBJ2-7 NA TRBV20-1 NA TGCAGTGCTGCTACAGGGTTAAAAAACGAGCAGTACTTC CSAATGLKNEQYF
TRBJ2-1 NA TRBV20-1 NA TGCAGTGCTAGAGGAACAGGGTTTTTCTACAATGAGCAGTTCTTC CSARGTGFFYNEQFF
TRBJ2-1 NA TRBV7-2 many TGTGCCAGCAGCCCCGGACGGCTGTACAATGAGCAGTTCTTC CASSPGRLYNEQFF